This T cell receptor beta chain is drawn from a study of PD-1 blockade in classical Hodgkin lymphoma. Findings of the study overall: Those patients who began receiving nivolumab less than 1 year after ASCT had lower diversity, and they were excluded. Possible causes of repertoire differences, disease activity or prior therapy, remain undefined. Newly diagnosed and completely responding patients shared comparable baseline diversity.

This table comes from immunoSEQ multiplex PCR, and its TCRdb copy is limited to in-frame clones, with some not included. Of 25,000 to 35,000 clones listed, more than 80% are singletons. V was trimmed by 4 bases and J by 1 base, leaving 16 bases between them. Germline values: CDR1 SGDLS, CDR2 YYNGEE. This CDR3 spans 16 amino acids. Time point of the sample: cycle 4 day 1 (C4D1), after 6 weeks of nivolumab. Every patient experienced relapse after autologous stem cell transplantation, and brentuximab vedotin exposure varied. CD4+ T cells were purified from thawed PBMCs by magnetic negative selection. As regards this clone: What it binds is unknown.

The rearrangement joins TRBV9 to TRBJ2-3; tentative D call: TRBD1 (5 bases). The receptor comes from a human donor with classical Hodgkin lymphoma. This sample comprised CD4+ T cells from blood, obtained before the fourth cycle of nivolumab. DNA for the CDR3: TGTGCCAGCAGCACAAGACAGATTTTTGGCACAGATACGCAGTATTTT. This sequence encodes CASSTRQIFGTDTQYF. Variable domain in full (rest from reference TRBV9 and TRBJ2-3): DSGVTQTPKHLITATGQRVTLRCSPRSGDLSVYWYQQSLDQGLQFLIQYYNGEERAKGNILERFSAQQFPDLHSELNLSSLELGDSALYFCASSTRQIFGTDTQYFGPGTRLTVL.